Each of the 13 T cell receptor beta chains below was sequenced from the same sample in a study of cytomegalovirus exposure and HLA in healthy donors. This PCR relied on a set of 60 Vbeta primers and 13 Jbeta primers. The data were produced by immunoSEQ multiplex PCR, yet TCRdb's version contains in-frame clones alone and is incomplete. The sample records some 180,000 clones, roughly 8.7% being singletons. Sequencing used PBMCs. The receptor source for this set is a woman in her 30s in good health and CMV-seropositive.

In this sample, this clone turned up a few times. The chain combines TRBV10-2 with TRBJ1-2; TRBD1 aligns across 9 bases. The germline gives CDR1 WSHSY, CDR2 SAAADI. J lost 4 bases, V lost 7 bases, and 7 bases had no gene match. The CDR3 is 14 residues long. CDR3 residues: CASTPGTGTYGYTF. The CDR3 DNA reads as TGCGCCAGCACCCCCGGGACAGGGACCTATGGCTACACCTTC.

V and J are TRBV6-6 and TRBJ1-5; D might be TRBD1 (6 bases). This CDR3 region has 15 residues. Germline CDR1 reads MNHNY; CDR2 reads SVGAGI (reference sequence). Trimming removed 5 bases from V and 4 bases from J, with 15 bases in between. The CDR3 protein is CASSQKQGKNQPQHF. The DNA of the CDR3 is TGTGCCAGCAGTCAGAAACAGGGAAAAAATCAGCCCCAGCATTTT.

This sequence joins TRBV5-5 and TRBJ1-2; D may be TRBD1 (5 bases). V was clipped by 2 bases and J by 3 bases, with 8 bases between them. The CDR3 sequence is 13 residues long. Per germline, CDR1 SGHKS and CDR2 YYEKEE (reference sequence). The CDR3 protein is CASSLGVDYGYTF. CDR3 in DNA: TGTGCCAGCAGCTTAGGGGTTGACTATGGCTACACCTTC.

There are a few counts of this clone. The rearrangement links TRBV7-9 to TRBJ1-1; 8 bases agree with TRBD1. In germline, CDR1 is SEHNR, CDR2 FQNEAQ (reference sequence). This CDR3 comprises 15 residues. The trim removed 5 bases at V and 0 bases at J, leaving 5 bases unmatched. As DNA, the CDR3 is TGTGCCAGCAGCGATACGGACAGGGTGAACACTGAAGCTTTCTTT. It specifies CASSDTDRVNTEAFF.

This clone appeared a few times. This chain joins TRBV6-1 and TRBJ1-1; TRBD1 aligns across 10 bases. The CDR3 loop spans 15 amino acids. Losses at the gene ends were 3 bases for V and 1 base for J; bases not matched to a gene: 2. From germline, CDR1 is MNHNS and CDR2 SASEGT. The CDR3 is CASSDGTGENTEAFF. The CDR3 DNA reads as TGTGCCAGCAGTGATGGGACAGGGGAGAACACTGAAGCTTTCTTT.

This clone was detected only a few times. CDR3 DNA sequence: TGTGCCAGCAGTGACAGAGAGAACACTGAAGCTTTCTTT. Translated, it gives CASSDRENTEAFF. V and J are TRBV6-4 and TRBJ1-1, with unresolved D. The CDR3 spans 13 residues. Germline CDR1 reads MRHNA; CDR2 reads SNTAGT. V was pared by 2 bases and J by 1 base, with 5 bases between.

The chain uses TRBV2 and TRBJ2-1; D perhaps matches TRBD2 (5 bases). The CDR3 covers 16 residues. V shed 1 base and J shed 0 bases, with 10 bases lying between them. CDR1 and CDR2 (germline): SNHLY, FYNNEI. CDR3 bases: TGTGCCAGCAGTGAAGGCGGGTCTCTCTCCTACAATGAGCAGTTCTTC. It encodes CASSEGGSLSYNEQFF.

This clone was counted between two and nine times. This chain uses TRBV10-3 with TRBJ2-1, with D possibly being TRBD2 (5 bases). Germline V gene data show CDR1 as ENHRY and CDR2 as SYGVKD. V lost 10 bases to trimming and J lost 2 bases, with 15 bases between them. This CDR3 region has 14 residues. The CDR3 nucleotides read TGTGCCACTACCAGAGGAGGACCCTACAATGAGCAGTTCTTC. Its translation: CATTRGGPYNEQFF.

This clone was seen a handful of times. The genes are TRBV2 and TRBJ2-7; D is perhaps TRBD2 (6 bases). The CDR3 runs to 14 residues. Germline V gives CDR1 SNHLY, CDR2 FYNNEI. Trimming removed 9 bases from V and 6 bases from J, with 21 bases in between. CDR3 region: CASNLASGVLEQYF. CDR3 coding DNA: TGTGCCAGTAACCTGGCGTCGGGGGTCCTCGAGCAGTACTTC.

This clone showed up just a few times. The chain has TRBV5-1 and TRBJ2-7; a possible D gene is TRBD2 (6 bases). This CDR3 is built from 13 residues. Germline CDR1 and CDR2: SGHRS and YFSETQ. V was shortened by 5 bases and J by 0 bases, with 9 bases between the two germline ends. The CDR3 DNA reads TGCGCCAGCAGTCTAGCGCTCTCCTACGAGCAGTACTTC. Its translation is CASSLALSYEQYF.

In its sample, this clone was seen a few times. This chain connects TRBV18 to TRBJ2-5; a weak D match, TRBD2 (6 bases). V was cut by 6 bases and J by 5 bases, with 16 bases left in between. Germline-derived CDR1 and CDR2 are KGHSH and LQKENI. CDR3 size: 14 residues. The CDR3 DNA follows: TGTGCCAGCTCCCTGGCCGGAAGCGGGGAGACCCAGTACTTC. Amino acid sequence: CASSLAGSGETQYF.

This rearrangement joins TRBV7-3 to TRBJ1-1; D is undetermined. Trimming cost V 5 bases and J 5 bases, with 15 bases left between them. This CDR3 comprises 14 residues. Germline assignment: CDR1 SGHTA and CDR2 FQGTGA. CDR3 DNA sequence: TGTGCCAGCAGCGGAACTATAGATGGAACTGAAGCTTTCTTT. Amino acids: CASSGTIDGTEAFF.

The rearrangement uses TRBV7-9 and TRBJ2-3; 7 bases align to TRBD1. The length of the CDR3 is 16 residues. V lost 2 bases and J lost 2; bases outside the gene matches: 7. Looked up from germline, CDR1 is SEHNR and CDR2 is FQNEAQ (reference sequence). CDR3 coding DNA: TGTGCCAGCAGCTTATCCCGGACAGGTATCACAGATACGCAGTATTTT. As protein: CASSLSRTGITDTQYF.